The TCR beta chain under discussion was sequenced for a study of blood T cell repertoires in COVID-19. Original processing methods: Amplifying reference gene primers gave estimates of nucleated cell counts. The method was immunoSEQ multiplex PCR; TCRdb's version includes in-frame clones alone and lacks a portion of them. The D gene and trimming were derived from the DNA, and the V and J assignments and clone size from that table. The sample holds 240,000 or so clones, roughly 90% seen once. This CDR3 is built from 17 residues. Germline V gene lookup returns CDR1 MGHRA and CDR2 YSYEKL. V lost 4 bases and J lost 4; bases outside the gene matches: 7. This clone has a single count. Cohort 3 donors counted as recovered after two negative PCRs, clearance, or resolved symptoms.

The sequencing sample was made of PBMCs or T cells enriched from blood (not recorded which). The chain is built from TRBV4-1 and TRBJ2-2; 12 nucleotides align to TRBD1. This clonotype was sampled from a man aged 40-50 years who had recovered from COVID-19. The DNA of the CDR3 is TGCGCCAGCAGCCGGAGGGACAGGGGGCTCAGCACCGGGGAGCTGTTTTTT. This translates into CASSRRDRGLSTGELFF.